The 26 T cell receptor beta chains presented below share a single source sample, sequenced in a study of OX40 agonist ivuxolimab in advanced cancers. The repertoire was sequenced with immunoSEQ multiplex PCR; TCRdb's copy has only in-frame clones and lacks some. The sample records roughly 80,000 clones, 80% to 90% being singletons. The material was CD4+ or CD8+ T cells sorted from blood, obtained in a trial of the OX40 agonist ivuxolimab. These receptors all come from an adult with an advanced solid tumor such as melanoma, head and neck, liver or kidney cancer.

The sample holds one count of this clone. V is TRBV9 and J is TRBJ2-1; D not resolved. The V gene's germline CDR1 is SGDLS and CDR2 YYNGEE. Trimming left V 0 bases short and J 6 bases short, with 13 bases between. The CDR3 is 15 amino acids. The CDR3 region is CASSVALQNSNEQFF. CDR3 sequence (DNA): TGTGCCAGCAGCGTAGCACTACAGAATAGCAATGAGCAGTTCTTC.

The rearrangement uses TRBV10-3 and TRBJ2-1, with D possibly TRBD2 on 5 matching bases. The CDR3 contains 18 residues. The V end was cut by 1 base, the J end by 3 bases, with 19 bases between. Germline CDR1 ENHRY, CDR2 SYGVKD. This chain's CDR3 is CAISEFSSFDGNYNEQFF. CDR3 nucleotides: TGTGCCATCAGTGAGTTTTCTAGCTTTGACGGGAACTACAATGAGCAGTTCTTC.

V gene TRBV10-3 combines with J gene TRBJ2-1, with 8 bases lining up with TRBD2. The length of the CDR3 is 12 residues. Losses at the gene ends were 4 bases for V and 7 bases for J; bases not matched to a gene: 0. CDR1 and CDR2 (germline): ENHRY, SYGVKD. CDR3: CAISGGGNEQFF. The CDR3 DNA reads as TGTGCCATCAGTGGCGGGGGGAATGAGCAGTTCTTC.

This chain joins TRBV18 and TRBJ2-3; D is uncertain. The CDR3 totals 15 residues. The germline V gene has CDR1 KGHSH and CDR2 LQKENI. Trimming took 6 bases from V and 4 from J, leaving 17 bases between them. CDR3 region: CASSPNRVDADTQYF. DNA of the CDR3: TGTGCCAGCTCTCCAAATAGGGTGGATGCAGATACGCAGTATTTT.

The rearrangement joins TRBV10-2 to TRBJ1-1; no reliable D call. CDR1 is WSHSY, CDR2 SAAADI, per germline. V was clipped by 6 bases and J by 1 base, with 9 bases between them. The CDR3 sequence is 13 residues long. CDR3 region: CASSWTGNTEAFF. DNA for the CDR3: TGCGCCAGCAGCTGGACGGGGAACACTGAAGCTTTCTTT.

The chain employs TRBV18 and TRBJ2-5; D is perhaps TRBD2 (6 bases). This CDR3 is 15 amino acids long. V was cut by 5 bases and J by 5 bases, with 18 bases left in between. Germline assignment: CDR1 KGHSH and CDR2 LQKENI. The CDR3, as DNA: TGTGCCAGCTCATATCGGGGGACTCAGGCGGAGACCCAGTACTTC. This gives the protein CASSYRGTQAETQYF.

The J gene is TRBJ1-4, the V gene TRBV5-1; TRBD1 might be the D (6 bases). Germline V gives CDR1 SGHRS, CDR2 YFSETQ. V was trimmed by 5 bases and J by 8 bases, leaving 22 bases between them. The CDR3 consists of 16 residues. CDR3 DNA: TGCGCCAGCAGTAATGGGACGGGGGCAAGAGGGGAAAAACTGTTTTTT. Amino acid sequence: CASSNGTGARGEKLFF.

The CDR3 DNA is TGCGCCAGCAGCCAAGGCTTGCGGGCCTCCTACGAGCAGTACTTC. Residues: CASSQGLRASYEQYF. V is TRBV4-1 and J is TRBJ2-7, with a weak D call TRBD2 (5 bases). The CDR3 covers 15 residues. Germline V gene sequence: CDR1 MGHRA, CDR2 YSYEKL. The V end was cut by 1 base, the J end by 0 bases, with 10 bases between.

The chain links TRBV10-3 to TRBJ2-5, with 10 bases aligning to TRBD1. The germline V gene encodes CDR1 ENHRY and CDR2 SYGVKD. Germline trimming cut 6 bases from V and 5 bases from J; bases unmatched to any gene: 9. The CDR3 is 15 amino acids. The CDR3: CAISEDRGRGETQYF. The CDR3 nucleotides read TGTGCCATCAGCGAAGACAGGGGGCGAGGGGAGACCCAGTACTTC.

The V gene is TRBV14, the J gene TRBJ2-5; 8 bases are a match to TRBD1. This CDR3 has 16 residues. With 0 bases clipped from V and 10 bases from J, the junction kept 13 bases outside the gene matches. Germline values: CDR1 SGHDN, CDR2 FVKESK. As DNA, the CDR3 is TGTGCCAGCAGCCAAGATCCGGGACAGGTCCTTCTCGACCAGTACTTC. Residues: CASSQDPGQVLLDQYF.

The chain carries TRBV5-4 and TRBJ2-1; no clear D gene. This CDR3 has 12 residues. Trimming removed 5 bases from V and 6 bases from J, with 9 bases in between. CDR1 and CDR2 (germline): SGHNT, YYREEE (reference sequence). The CDR3 reads CASSFPSNEQFF. CDR3 DNA: TGTGCCAGCAGTTTCCCAAGCAATGAGCAGTTCTTC.

This chain links TRBV7-3 with TRBJ2-3, with a possible D match to TRBD2 (5 bases). Trimming shortened V by 4 bases and J by 14 bases, and 19 bases separated the two germline ends. Germline V gene lookup returns CDR1 SGHTA and CDR2 FQGTGA. This CDR3 has 13 residues. For the CDR3, the DNA is TGTGCCAGCAGCTCCACACTAATAACTAGGCGGTATTTT. This translates into CASSSTLITRRYF.

The rearrangement links TRBV29-1 to TRBJ2-3, with D perhaps TRBD1 or TRBD2 (5 bases each). The CDR3 consists of 15 residues. The V gene lost 8 bases and the J gene lost 4 bases, with 22 bases spanning the gap. Germline assignment: CDR1 SQVTM and CDR2 ANQGSEA. The CDR3 loop is CSFLRDPNRPDTQYF. For the CDR3, the DNA is TGCAGCTTCCTCCGGGACCCCAATAGGCCAGATACGCAGTATTTT.

The chain couples TRBV5-4 to TRBJ2-5; 12 bases match TRBD2. CDR3 length equals 16 residues. Germline assignment: CDR1 SGHNT and CDR2 YYREEE (reference sequence). The junction had 4 bases not matched to a gene; V was cut back by 0 bases and J by 4 bases. CDR3 nucleotide sequence: TGTGCCAGCAGCTTGGGGCTAGCGGGGGGGCCAGAGACCCAGTACTTC. It is translated as CASSLGLAGGPETQYF.

This chain uses TRBV6-6 with TRBJ1-1; D remains ambiguous. Looked up from germline, CDR1 is MNHNY and CDR2 is SVGAGI (reference sequence). Trimming removed 8 bases at V and 1 base at J, with 5 bases between. There are 11 residues in the CDR3. The CDR3 nucleotides are TGTGCCAGCGGCCCGAACACTGAAGCTTTCTTT. Translated, it gives CASGPNTEAFF.

The chain recombines TRBV29-1 with TRBJ1-2, with no clear D. CDR3 length: 13 residues. V was trimmed by 4 bases and J by 0 bases, leaving 9 bases between them. Per the germline V gene, CDR1 is SQVTM and CDR2 is ANQGSEA. The CDR3 DNA follows: TGCAGCGTTGCAGTTCGGGCTAACTATGGCTACACCTTC. Translating gives CSVAVRANYGYTF.

The V call is TRBV2, the J call TRBJ1-4, with 7 bases lining up with TRBD1. Trimming at V came to 7 bases and at J to 4 bases, leaving 12 bases not matched to a gene. Germline V gene lookup returns CDR1 SNHLY and CDR2 FYNNEI. The CDR3 has 16 residues. The CDR3 sequence: CASTLLGGQRNEKLFF. The CDR3 coding sequence is TGTGCCAGCACCCTCTTGGGGGGACAGCGTAATGAAAAACTGTTTTTT.

The CDR3 nucleotides are TGTGCCAGCAGACCCGGGCGTAAGAACACTGAAGCTTTCTTT. It is translated as CASRPGRKNTEAFF. The rearrangement joins TRBV11-2 to TRBJ1-1; D unresolved. Trimming took off 6 bases at V and 1 base at J, with 12 bases between the two ends. CDR3 length equals 14 residues. Germline assignment: CDR1 SGHAT and CDR2 FQNNGV.

The rearrangement uses TRBV7-2 and TRBJ2-5, with 11 bases matching TRBD2. The V gene end was trimmed by 5 bases and the J gene end by 0 bases; junction bases not matched to a gene: 5. The CDR3 contains 16 residues. CDR1 SGHTA and CDR2 FQGNSA come from the germline V gene. The CDR3 DNA follows: TGTGCCAGCAGCGCGGGACTAGCGGCGTACCAAGAGACCCAGTACTTC. Its protein product is CASSAGLAAYQETQYF.

The chain recombines TRBV28 with TRBJ1-1; D not certain. The CDR3 has 12 residues. Trimming pared 5 bases from V and 11 bases from J, leaving 15 bases between. Germline V gene lookup returns CDR1 MDHEN and CDR2 SYDVKM. CDR3 in DNA: TGTGCCAGCAGTCTCATAGGTTTTAGGGCTTTCTTT. Translation gives CASSLIGFRAFF.

This clone was detected only a few times. The rearrangement uses TRBV7-9 and TRBJ2-7, with TRBD2 matching over 8 bases. Germline V gene data show CDR1 as SEHNR and CDR2 as FQNEAQ (reference sequence). The junction had 2 bases not matched to a gene; V was cut back by 1 base and J by 6 bases. The CDR3 consists of 13 residues. CDR3 sequence reads: CASSLDGRVEQYF. The CDR3 DNA reads as TGTGCCAGCAGCTTAGACGGGAGGGTCGAGCAGTACTTC.

The V call is TRBV5-1, the J call TRBJ1-2; a weak D match, TRBD1 (5 bases). The CDR3 is 14 amino acids. Germline CDR1 is SGHRS and CDR2 is YFSETQ. V lost 0 bases, J lost 2 bases, and 8 bases lay in between. The CDR3, as DNA: TGCGCCAGCAGCTTGGAGACAGCAAACTATGGCTACACCTTC. Protein: CASSLETANYGYTF.

This clone was picked up one time. The chain couples TRBV7-8 to TRBJ1-5; D unclear. Deletions cut 3 bases from V and 4 bases from J, with 7 bases between. Germline CDR1 is SGHVS and CDR2 is FQNEAQ. The CDR3 consists of 13 residues. The chain's CDR3 is CASSFRGNQPQHF. In DNA form, the CDR3 reads TGTGCCAGCAGCTTCCGTGGGAATCAGCCCCAGCATTTT.

This clone has just a few counts. The rearrangement joins TRBV7-9 to TRBJ2-7; D might be TRBD1 (6 bases). Germline lookup yields CDR1 SEHNR and CDR2 FQNEAQ (reference sequence). CDR3 size: 12 residues. The germline V and J ends were trimmed by 2 bases and 5 bases, with 7 bases remaining between them. In DNA, the CDR3 is TGTGCCAGCAGCTTAACAGGGAACGAGCAGTACGTC. This codes for CASSLTGNEQYV.

The gene calls are TRBV5-1 and TRBJ2-2; 7 nucleotides line up with TRBD1. Germline trimming cut 5 bases from V and 3 bases from J; bases unmatched to any gene: 7. This CDR3 region has 15 residues. CDR1 is SGHRS, CDR2 YFSETQ, per germline. This CDR3 is CASRPTGVDTGELFF. DNA of the CDR3: TGCGCCAGCAGACCTACAGGGGTGGACACCGGGGAGCTGTTTTTT. Drawing the rest from reference TRBV5-1 and TRBJ2-2, the complete variable domain is KAGVTQTPRYLIKTRGQQVTLSCSPISGHRSVSWYQQTPGQGLQFLFEYFSETQRNKGNFPGRFSGRQFSNSRSEMNVSTLELGDSALYLCASRPTGVDTGELFFGEGSRLTVL.

The gene calls are TRBV28 and TRBJ1-5, with 8 bases identical to TRBD1. CDR1 is MDHEN and CDR2 is SYDVKM in the germline V gene. This CDR3 comprises 15 residues. The V segment lost 8 bases and the J segment 3 bases; nucleotides outside the gene matches: 9. The CDR3 sequence is CASGRQGSNNQPQHF. CDR3 nucleotide sequence: TGTGCCAGCGGTAGACAGGGGTCCAACAATCAGCCCCAGCATTTT.